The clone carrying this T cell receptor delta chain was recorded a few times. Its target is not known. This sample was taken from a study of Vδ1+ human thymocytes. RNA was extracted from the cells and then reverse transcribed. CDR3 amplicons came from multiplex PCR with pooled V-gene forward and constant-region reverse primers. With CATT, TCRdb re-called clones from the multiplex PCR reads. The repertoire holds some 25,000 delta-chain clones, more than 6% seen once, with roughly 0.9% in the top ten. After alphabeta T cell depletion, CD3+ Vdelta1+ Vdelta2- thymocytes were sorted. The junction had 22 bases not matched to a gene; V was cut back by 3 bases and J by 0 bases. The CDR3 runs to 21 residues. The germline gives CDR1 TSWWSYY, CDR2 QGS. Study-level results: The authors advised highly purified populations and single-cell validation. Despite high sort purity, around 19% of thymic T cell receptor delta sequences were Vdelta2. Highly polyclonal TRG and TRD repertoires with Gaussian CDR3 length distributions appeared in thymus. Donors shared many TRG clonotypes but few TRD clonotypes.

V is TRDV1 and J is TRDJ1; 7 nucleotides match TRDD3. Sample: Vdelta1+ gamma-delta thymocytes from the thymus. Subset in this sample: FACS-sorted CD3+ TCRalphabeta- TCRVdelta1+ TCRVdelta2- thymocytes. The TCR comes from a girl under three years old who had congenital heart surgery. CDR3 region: CALGEILPVGGHGMYTDKLIF. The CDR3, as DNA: TGTGCTCTTGGGGAGATTCTCCCCGTTGGGGGACACGGCATGTACACCGATAAACTCATCTTT.